The 24 T cell receptor beta chains given below trace back to one sample, sequenced in a study of blood T cell repertoires in COVID-19. Sequencing used immunoSEQ multiplex PCR; TCRdb keeps in-frame clones, though not all of them. The sample has more than 90,000 clones, less than 85% seen once; the top ten hold roughly 40%. Sequenced: peripheral blood. These receptors all stem from a man of 80 years or more with acute or convalescent COVID-19.

The V and J genes are TRBV6-5 and TRBJ2-1; D unresolved. Trimming took 7 bases from V and 9 from J, leaving 16 bases between them. In germline, CDR1 is MNHEY, CDR2 SVGAGI. The CDR3 runs 13 residues. DNA for the CDR3: TGTGCCAGCAAAGGAGAAACAAAGGTTGAGCAGTTCTTC. Protein product: CASKGETKVEQFF.

The rearrangement joins TRBV7-3 to TRBJ2-3; TRBD2 aligns across 10 bases. Germline CDR1 SGHTA, CDR2 FQGTGA. With 4 bases clipped from V and 7 bases from J, the junction kept 11 bases outside the gene matches. CDR3 length: 16 amino acids. CDR3 sequence: CASSSQGASGRNTQYF. DNA for the CDR3: TGTGCCAGCAGCTCCCAGGGGGCTAGCGGGAGAAATACGCAGTATTTT.

The rearrangement links TRBV3-1 (or the pseudogene TRBV3-2) to TRBJ2-3, with TRBD1 as a possible D gene (6 bases). V lost 4 bases and J lost 2, with 16 bases in between. CDR1 and CDR2 (germline): LGHDT, YNNKEL (reference sequence). The CDR3 length is 16 residues. The CDR3 here is CASSRSRDRFTDTQYF. The CDR3 coding sequence is TGTGCCAGCAGCCGAAGTCGTGACAGGTTCACAGATACGCAGTATTTT.

The gene calls are TRBV4-1 and TRBJ1-1; a possible D gene is TRBD1 (5 bases). V lost 3 bases and J 0 bases, leaving 26 bases between the germline ends. The CDR3 has 20 residues. The V gene's germline CDR1 is MGHRA and CDR2 YSYEKL. The CDR3, as DNA: TGCGCCAGCAGCCACGCGAAACATGCCCAGAGTCGCAGGGTGAACACTGAAGCTTTCTTT. It translates to CASSHAKHAQSRRVNTEAFF.

This clone has only one observation. V and J are TRBV5-8 and TRBJ2-1, with a possible D match to TRBD2 (5 bases). Germline CDR1 is SGHTS and CDR2 is YDEGEE. V gave up 2 bases and J gave up 2 bases, with 8 bases separating them. The CDR3 runs 14 residues. CDR3 sequence reads: CASSFSDPYNEQFF. The CDR3 bases are TGTGCCAGCAGCTTTAGCGATCCCTACAATGAGCAGTTCTTC.

With respect to this clone: Additional DNA sequences in this sample encode the identical CDR3. CDR3 nucleotides: TGTGCCAGCAGGACAGGGGGTGGGCACACTGAAGCTTTCTTT. This codes for CASRTGGGHTEAFF. V is TRBV28 and J is TRBJ1-1; 9 nucleotides align to TRBD1. Germline CDR1 is MDHEN and CDR2 is SYDVKM. The CDR3 is 14 residues long. J was trimmed by 3 bases and V by 6 bases; bases with no gene match: 5.

The genes are TRBV27 and TRBJ1-2, with TRBD1 matching 7 bases. The CDR3 sequence is 15 residues long. The ends lost 6 bases at V and 4 bases at J; junction bases unmatched: 11. The germline gives CDR1 MNHEY, CDR2 SMNVEV (reference sequence). CDR3 protein: CASSSGTASTYGYTF. DNA for the CDR3: TGTGCCAGCAGCTCCGGGACAGCTAGCACCTATGGCTACACCTTC.

This sequence joins TRBV5-5 and TRBJ2-5; the match to TRBD1 covers 10 bases. The junction had 3 bases not matched to a gene; V was cut back by 5 bases and J by 5 bases. The CDR3 length is 13 residues. Germline V gene data show CDR1 as SGHKS and CDR2 as YYEKEE (reference sequence). CDR3 sequence reads: CASSWTGGETQYF. CDR3 sequence (DNA): TGTGCCAGCAGTTGGACAGGGGGGGAGACCCAGTACTTC.

The table lists this clone with a count of one. This sequence joins TRBV20-1 and TRBJ2-1, with TRBD1 matching 8 bases. Germline CDR1 reads DFQATT; CDR2 reads SNEGSKA (reference sequence). The CDR3 runs to 14 residues. With 3 bases clipped from V and 6 bases from J, the junction kept 7 bases outside the gene matches. Written as DNA, the CDR3 is TGCAGTGCTAGTGCCAGGGGGCGAGTCAATGAGCAGTTCTTC. This sequence encodes CSASARGRVNEQFF.

The chain has TRBV14 and TRBJ2-1; 13 positions match TRBD2. CDR1 is SGHDN and CDR2 is FVKESK in the germline V gene. J lost 1 base, V lost 2 bases, and 8 bases had no gene match. This CDR3 spans 19 amino acids. CDR3 region: CASSQHGTSGKWSYNEQFF. The CDR3 bases are TGTGCCAGCAGCCAACATGGGACTAGCGGGAAGTGGTCCTACAATGAGCAGTTCTTC.

This clone was detected only a few times. J is TRBJ1-4 and V is TRBV9; the match to TRBD1 covers 7 bases. CDR3 size: 15 residues. Germline loops: CDR1 SGDLS, CDR2 YYNGEE. Trimming removed 2 bases from V and 7 bases from J; junction bases left unmatched: 8. DNA of the CDR3: TGTGCCAGCAGCGTCACAGGGGTTGATACTGAAAAACTGTTTTTT. Protein product: CASSVTGVDTEKLFF.

This clone was seen only once. The chain links TRBV29-1 to TRBJ1-1; no clear D gene. Germline CDR1 is SQVTM and CDR2 is ANQGSEA. V was pared by 4 bases and J by 11 bases, with 17 bases between. The CDR3 has 12 amino acids. This CDR3 is CSVVFGRSGAFF. For the CDR3, the DNA is TGCAGCGTTGTTTTCGGCCGGTCGGGGGCTTTCTTT.

The chain has TRBV15 and TRBJ2-5; a weak D match, TRBD1 (5 bases). Germline assignment: CDR1 LNHNV and CDR2 YYDKDF (reference sequence). CDR3 length: 14 amino acids. Trimming left V 4 bases short and J 1 base short, with 10 bases between. The chain's CDR3 is CATSTTGVQETQYF. The CDR3 region has the DNA TGTGCCACCAGCACTACAGGTGTCCAAGAGACCCAGTACTTC.

The CDR3 is CASSAPGQGYNQPQHF. The CDR3 region has the DNA TGTGCCAGTAGTGCCCCGGGACAGGGGTACAATCAGCCCCAGCATTTT. J is TRBJ1-5 and V is TRBV19; 10 bases agree with TRBD1. Germline CDR1 is LNHDA and CDR2 is SQIVND (reference sequence). The CDR3 loop spans 16 amino acids. J gave up 3 bases and V 5 bases, and 7 bases lay outside the gene matches.

The chain uses TRBV5-1 and TRBJ2-5; TRBD2 matches at 12 bases. CDR3 length: 15 residues. Germline V gene lookup returns CDR1 SGHRS and CDR2 YFSETQ. Trimming removed 4 bases from V and 1 base from J; junction bases left unmatched: 2. CDR3 protein: CASSPGLAGQETQYF. In DNA, the CDR3 is TGCGCCAGCAGCCCGGGACTAGCGGGCCAAGAGACCCAGTACTTC.

The gene calls are TRBV19 and TRBJ2-1; D not certain. Germline values: CDR1 LNHDA, CDR2 SQIVND (reference sequence). The CDR3 sequence is 11 residues long. V lost 6 bases to trimming and J lost 5 bases, with 5 bases between them. The CDR3 nucleotides read TGTGCCAGTAGACATCACAATGAGCAGTTCTTC. Its protein is CASRHHNEQFF.

The V call is TRBV5-8, the J call TRBJ2-5, with 8 bases fitting TRBD2. CDR3 length equals 17 residues. V shed 4 bases, J shed 0 bases, and the junction held 11 bases outside the gene matches. The germline CDR1 and CDR2 sequences are SGHTS and YDEGEE. The CDR3 DNA reads TGTGCCAGCAGCCCGGGGCTAGCGGGCGTATACCAAGAGACCCAGTACTTC. This gives the protein CASSPGLAGVYQETQYF.

This rearrangement joins TRBV6-1 to TRBJ1-3; D not certain. CDR1 is MNHNS and CDR2 is SASEGT in the germline V gene. The CDR3 totals 15 residues. V was shortened by 2 bases and J by 3 bases, with 11 bases between the two germline ends. The CDR3 here is CASSEMGFGGNTIYF. In nucleotides, the CDR3 is TGTGCCAGCAGTGAAATGGGCTTCGGTGGAAACACCATATATTTT.

The chain uses TRBV6-5 and TRBJ2-3; a possible D gene is TRBD2 (6 bases). V was cut by 6 bases and J by 6 bases, with 13 bases left in between. Germline V gene data show CDR1 as MNHEY and CDR2 as SVGAGI. The CDR3 spans 13 residues. The CDR3 is CASSPLAGDTQYF. CDR3 coding DNA: TGTGCCAGCAGCCCCTTGGCGGGGGATACGCAGTATTTT.

This clone appeared a single time. V and J are TRBV10-3 and TRBJ2-5, with 10 bases that match TRBD1. V shed 6 bases and J 4 bases; nucleotides not matched to a gene: 2. This CDR3 has 13 amino acids. Germline loops: CDR1 ENHRY, CDR2 SYGVKD. The CDR3 DNA is TGTGCCATCAGCGGGACAGGGGTAGAGACCCAGTACTTC. Its translation is CAISGTGVETQYF.

This chain uses TRBV6-5 with TRBJ1-1; 8 bases map to TRBD1. Trimming at V came to 5 bases and at J to 4 bases, leaving 6 bases not matched to a gene. Germline CDR1 MNHEY, CDR2 SVGAGI. The CDR3 totals 14 residues. The CDR3 bases are TGTGCCAGCAGTAATCAGGGGGCCCTCACTGAAGCTTTCTTT. Translation: CASSNQGALTEAFF.

The chain has TRBV6-5 and TRBJ1-2; 9 positions match TRBD1. The germline gives CDR1 MNHEY, CDR2 SVGAGI. The trim removed 8 bases at V and 14 bases at J, leaving 18 bases unmatched. This CDR3 spans 14 amino acids. CDR3 in amino acids: CASSLSRDRVSRTF. CDR3 DNA sequence: TGTGCCAGCTCGTTGTCCCGGGACAGGGTATCAAGAACCTTC.

The V gene is TRBV5-1, the J gene TRBJ1-4, with 8 bases aligning to TRBD1. With V trimmed by 4 bases and J by 0 bases, 8 bases remained unmatched. CDR1 and CDR2 (germline): SGHRS, YFSETQ. This CDR3 has 17 residues. The CDR3 loop reads CASSLDRGPATNEKLFF. The CDR3 DNA sequence: TGCGCCAGCAGCCTCGACAGGGGACCGGCAACTAATGAAAAACTGTTTTTT.

This clone was seen just once. This chain links TRBV12-3 or TRBV12-4 with TRBJ1-5; D is uncertain. The CDR3 has 13 amino acids. V was pared by 3 bases and J by 0 bases, with 3 bases between. CDR3 coding DNA: TGTGCCAGCAGTTTGGCTAGCAATCAGCCCCAGCATTTT. Encoded protein: CASSLASNQPQHF.